Listed below are T cell receptor beta chains from one sample, sequenced in a study of tumor and adjacent non-tumor tissue in lung cancer. TCRdb itself ran the multiplex PCR reads through MiXCR, one entry per CDR3 protein. The sample consists of approximately 120,000 distinct CDR3 sequences, approximately 82% of them appearing once. The sequencing input was lung tumor tissue. These receptor sequences come from a woman aged 55-75 years with non-small cell lung cancer. Each CDR3 is given with its conserved first and last residue. Clone size is not always given. Where it is, it says once, few, many or a class for expanded clones.

TRBV11-2,TRBJ1-2,15,.,CASSLEGLHPYDYTF
TRBV5-8,TRBJ2-5,14,few,CASSLPGNQETQYF
TRBV11-2,TRBJ2-3,15,few,CASSKTSGSTDTQYF
TRBV12-3/TRBV12-4,TRBJ2-3,14,many,CAVTTGISADTQYF
TRBV21-1,TRBJ1-6,15,.,CASSSRPLDRSPLHF
TRBV11-3,TRBJ2-3,12,medium-sized,CASSFWTDTQYF
TRBV28,TRBJ2-1,17,.,CVSSSPRRGASYNEQFF
TRBV7-8,TRBJ2-4,17,many,CASSFTQPGPMSGIQYF
TRBV20-1,TRBJ2-1,18,.,CSARVEGPPLNSYNEHFF
TRBV6-6,TRBJ2-1,12,.,CTNSLRNNEQFF
TRBV11-1,TRBJ2-2,17,.,CASSPRLPGESTGDLFF
TRBV11-2,TRBJ2-1,16,.,CANSVRTGTGNDEQFF
TRBV20-1,TRBJ1-2,19,.,CSARDRVGLRKGEGYGYTF
TRBV20-1,TRBJ2-5,15,.,CTARDLPGRQETQYF
TRBV11-2,TRBJ1-6,15,once,CASNLDIAGWIPLHF
TRBV11-1,TRBJ1-2,14,once,CASGSEGPLYGYTF
TRBV4-1,TRBJ1-3,17,.,CASSQGPMINSGSTIYF
TRBV12-3/TRBV12-4,TRBJ1-4,14,few,CASTRRGVHEKLFF
TRBV29-1,TRBJ2-7,15,.,CSVAGGIAGDYEQHF
TRBV19,TRBJ1-1,15,.,CASSIRARGGTEAFF
TRBV11-3,TRBJ2-7,14,.,CPSSLDTGTYEEYF
TRBV11-3,TRBJ1-2,13,.,CAISPTLKIGSTF